This T cell receptor beta chain was found in a study of shared clonotypes between healthy human individuals. CD45RO negativity and positive selection for CCR7 defined naive CD8 cells, a population that excluded terminally differentiated effector memory CD45RA+ cells. For this clone: The target antigen is unknown.

Study conclusions and caveats: The rarefaction results pointed to incomplete sorted-subset sequencing despite large depth.

The assay used deep level. For every subset, genomic DNA was evenly distributed across several immunoSEQ plates. The assay was immunoSEQ multiplex PCR, and TCRdb's table has in-frame clones only and misses some. This table holds about 2 million clones, about 95% found once. The TCR sequence derives from a young man in good health. Sequenced input: naive CD8+ T cells sorted from blood.

The CDR3 loop is CASSQEEGAGGQPQHF. The CDR3, as DNA: TGCGCCAGCAGCCAAGAGGAGGGCGCGGGGGGCCAGCCCCAGCATTTT. The chain employs TRBV4-1 and TRBJ1-5; the D gene is possibly TRBD1 (6 bases). Per the germline V gene, CDR1 is MGHRA and CDR2 is YSYEKL. The V and J ends lost 0 bases and 7 bases respectively, with 16 bases between them. The CDR3 is 16 amino acids.